In this sample, the clone carrying this T cell receptor (beta chain) turned up a few times. Its cognate antigen is unknown. Isolated RNA was reverse transcribed in full, so expressed TCRB transcripts were sequenced. The read count averaged about 3.6 million across naive, central memory and regulatory T cell samples. Libraries were prepared by immunoSEQ multiplex PCR; TCRdb keeps only in-frame clonotypes and omits some of them. The table records hundreds of thousands of clones, under 15% of them present only once. The V and J ends lost 4 bases and 4 bases respectively, with 13 bases between them. The CDR3 has 14 amino acids. CDR1 SGHTA and CDR2 FQGNSA come from the germline V gene. The sample comes from a study of beta chain features in type 1 diabetes. Points from the study as a whole: In the patient group, naive, central memory and Treg TCRB repertoires seemed more alike than in the healthy donor group. All four CD4+ subsets of Type 1 diabetes patients contained TCRB CDR3s that were moderately but significantly shorter.

Purity exceeding 95% was reached by all sorted populations. J is TRBJ1-1 and V is TRBV7-2; maybe TRBD1 (5 bases). The sample comprised naive CD4+ T cells from blood. The receptor comes from a man between 18 and 35 years old with type 1 diabetes. The CDR3 DNA sequence: TGTGCCAGCAGCTCCCAGGGATTTAGCACTGAAGCTTTCTTT. Translating it yields CASSSQGFSTEAFF. The variable domain in full, completed from reference TRBV7-2 and TRBJ1-1, reads GAGVSQSPSNKVTEKGKDVELRCDPISGHTALYWYRQSLGQGLEFLIYFQGNSAPDKSGLPSDRFSAERTGGSVSTLTIQRTQQEDSAVYLCASSSQGFSTEAFFGQGTRLTVV.